The 26 T cell receptor beta chains reported below all come from one sample, sequenced in a study of T cell responses to AZD1222 COVID-19 vaccine. Sequencing used immunoSEQ multiplex PCR; TCRdb keeps in-frame clones, though not all of them. The data show approximately 130,000 clones, around nine tenths seen once. The input for sequencing was peripheral blood, taken on day 0 of AZD1222 vaccination. These receptors were obtained from an adult in good health.

The gene calls are TRBV18 and TRBJ2-1, with D tentatively TRBD1 (6 bases). V was clipped by 4 bases and J by 5 bases, with 18 bases between them. The CDR3 contains 16 residues. The V gene's germline CDR1 is KGHSH and CDR2 LQKENI. CDR3: CASSLIQQGRDNEQFF. The CDR3 DNA reads as TGTGCCAGCTCACTCATCCAACAGGGTCGCGACAATGAGCAGTTCTTC.

V usage is TRBV9 and J usage is TRBJ1-6; D is possibly TRBD1 (5 bases). This CDR3 comprises 14 residues. Germline lookup yields CDR1 SGDLS and CDR2 YYNGEE. Trimming removed 10 bases at V and 10 bases at J, with 21 bases between. Here the CDR3 reads CASSKGQPESPLHF. CDR3 coding DNA: TGTGCCTCAAGCAAGGGGCAGCCGGAGTCACCCCTCCACTTT.

This clone appeared a few times. The same CDR3 can be traced to other DNA sequences in this sample. The chain combines TRBV6-4 with TRBJ1-1; D remains ambiguous. V was cut by 2 bases and J by 2 bases, with 6 bases left in between. CDR1 is MRHNA and CDR2 is SNTAGT in the germline V gene. The CDR3 runs 13 residues. CDR3 sequence: CASSDSANTEAFF. CDR3 DNA sequence: TGTGCCAGCAGTGACAGCGCAAACACTGAAGCTTTCTTT.

The chain links TRBV15 to TRBJ2-7; 9 positions match TRBD1. CDR1 and CDR2 (germline): LNHNV, YYDKDF (reference sequence). This CDR3 spans 15 amino acids. V dropped 5 bases and J dropped 4; count of bases not matched to a gene: 9. The CDR3 is CATSPRDRAYYEQYF. DNA for the CDR3: TGTGCCACCAGCCCTCGGGACAGGGCTTATTACGAGCAGTACTTC. Looking up the rest from reference TRBV15 and TRBJ2-7 gives the full variable domain: DAMVIQNPRYQVTQFGKPVTLSCSQTLNHNVMYWYQQKSSQAPKLLFHYYDKDFNNEADTPDNFQSRRPNTSFCFLDIRSPGLGDTAMYLCATSPRDRAYYEQYFGPGTRLTVT.

This chain links TRBV3-1 (or the pseudogene TRBV3-2) with TRBJ1-3; TRBD1 is a possible D gene (5 bases). Trimming removed 5 bases from V and 10 bases from J, with 12 bases in between. Looked up from germline, CDR1 is LGHDT and CDR2 is YNNKEL (reference sequence). CDR3 length: 12 residues. This CDR3 is CASSTGTSTIYF. The DNA of the CDR3 is TGTGCCAGCAGCACTGGGACTTCTACCATATATTTT.

Only one count was recorded for this clone. The V and J genes are TRBV6-5 and TRBJ1-4; tentatively, D is TRBD1 (5 bases). Trimming took 6 bases from V and 1 from J, leaving 9 bases between them. Germline CDR1 and CDR2: MNHEY and SVGAGI. This CDR3 region has 14 residues. The CDR3 bases are TGTGCCAGCAGAAGGGGTCAAACTAATGAAAAACTGTTTTTT. This codes for CASRRGQTNEKLFF.

This chain joins TRBV30 and TRBJ2-1, with TRBD2 as a possible D gene (7 bases). Germline CDR1 reads GTSNPN; CDR2 reads SVGIG (reference sequence). The CDR3 sequence is 15 residues long. Trimming removed 0 bases at V and 3 bases at J, with 12 bases between. The CDR3 nucleotides read TGTGCCTGGAGTGTGCGGGGGACACTCTACAATGAGCAGTTCTTC. It specifies CAWSVRGTLYNEQFF.

The genes are TRBV6-2 or TRBV6-3 and TRBJ1-5; 7 bases are a match to TRBD1. V trimming: 2 bases; J trimming: 1 base; junction bases outside the gene matches: 5. Germline V gene sequence: CDR1 MNHEY, CDR2 SVGEGT. The CDR3 covers 16 residues. The CDR3 region has the DNA TGTGCCAGCAGTTACACGGTCAGGGGGAGCAATCAGCCCCAGCATTTT. Encoded protein: CASSYTVRGSNQPQHF.

The chain joins TRBV29-1 to TRBJ2-7, with D perhaps matching TRBD2 (5 bases). The CDR3 length is 13 residues. Trimming removed 7 bases from V and 3 bases from J, with 16 bases in between. CDR1 and CDR2 (germline): SQVTM, ANQGSEA. Here the CDR3 DNA reads TGCAGCGCTCAAGGGCTAGCAAACTACGAGCAGTACTTC. Translated: CSAQGLANYEQYF.

Written as DNA, the CDR3 is TGTGCCATCAGTGAAGGGGGTGGGGGCACTGAAGCTTTCTTT. Translated, it gives CAISEGGGGTEAFF. The rearrangement uses TRBV10-3 and TRBJ1-1; maybe TRBD1 (6 bases). This CDR3 is built from 14 residues. The germline gives CDR1 ENHRY, CDR2 SYGVKD. Trimming left V 3 bases short and J 4 bases short, with 12 bases between.

The gene calls are TRBV6-6 and TRBJ2-3; 7 bases map to TRBD1. This CDR3 spans 18 amino acids. V dropped 5 bases and J dropped 3; count of bases not matched to a gene: 17. Germline V CDR1 and CDR2: MNHNY, SVGAGI (reference sequence). CDR3 nucleotide sequence: TGTGCCAGCAGTCGCCGATGGACAGGACCAAAAAGTACAGATACGCAGTATTTT. Amino acid sequence: CASSRRWTGPKSTDTQYF.

The chain is built from TRBV7-9 and TRBJ2-4; TRBD1 agrees at 9 bases. Germline values: CDR1 SEHNR, CDR2 FQNEAQ (reference sequence). Trimming took 5 bases from V and 12 from J; bases not matched to a gene: 5. CDR3 length equals 12 residues. The CDR3 region is CASSHSDRGQYF. CDR3 sequence (DNA): TGTGCCAGCAGCCATTCGGACAGGGGTCAGTACTTC.

This sequence joins TRBV6-6 and TRBJ2-1; 11 bases are a match to TRBD2. Germline CDR1 MNHNY, CDR2 SVGAGI (reference sequence). J was trimmed by 8 bases and V by 5 bases; bases with no gene match: 20. CDR3 length: 19 residues. The CDR3 DNA is TGTGCCAGCAGTCCAAAACTATGGACAACTAGCGGGAGTCGGGATGAGCAGTTCTTC. It yields the protein CASSPKLWTTSGSRDEQFF.

CDR3 nucleotides: TGTGCCAGTAGTCTCTGGGGCGAGGATTTCTTT. This codes for CASSLWGEDFF. The J gene is TRBJ1-1, the V gene TRBV19, with D possibly matching TRBD1 (5 bases). Per germline, CDR1 LNHDA and CDR2 SQIVND (reference sequence). There are 11 residues in the CDR3. The ends were cut back, 5 bases at V and 13 bases at J, with 14 bases in the middle.

The chain is built from TRBV19 and TRBJ1-1; unclear D gene. The germline CDR1 and CDR2 sequences are LNHDA and SQIVND (reference sequence). The CDR3 spans 13 residues. Trimming took 7 bases from V and 0 from J, leaving 9 bases between them. CDR3 nucleotide sequence: TGTGCCAGTATCCGAAATCTGAACACTGAAGCTTTCTTT. The encoded protein is CASIRNLNTEAFF.

The rearrangement links TRBV4-3 to TRBJ1-2, with D unresolved. The V end was cut by 0 bases, the J end by 6 bases, with 26 bases between. Germline V gives CDR1 LGHNA, CDR2 YSLEER. The CDR3 sequence is 19 residues long. This chain's CDR3 is CASSQDFGRTPSRRNGYTF. The CDR3 nucleotides read TGCGCCAGCAGCCAAGACTTTGGGAGGACTCCCTCTAGAAGGAATGGCTACACCTTC.

CDR3 nucleotide sequence: TGCGCCAGCAGCCCTACTAGAGAGGGCTACACCTTC. This codes for CASSPTREGYTF. The rearrangement uses TRBV5-1 and TRBJ1-2; D ambiguous. Per the germline V gene, CDR1 is SGHRS and CDR2 is YFSETQ. Trimming pared 4 bases from V and 8 bases from J, leaving 12 bases between. This CDR3 contains 12 residues.

The gene calls are TRBV4-2 and TRBJ1-2; 10 positions match TRBD1. The CDR3 totals 14 residues. CDR1 and CDR2 from the germline V gene are LGHNA and YNFKEQ. The V segment lost 5 bases and the J segment 2 bases; nucleotides outside the gene matches: 2. The CDR3 nucleotides read TGTGCCAGCAGCAAGGACAGGGGGAACTATGGCTACACCTTC. It codes for CASSKDRGNYGYTF.

The CDR3 sequence is CASSQEIGRYYEQYF. Here the CDR3 DNA reads TGCGCCAGCAGCCAAGAAATAGGCAGGTACTACGAGCAGTACTTC. V usage is TRBV4-3 and J usage is TRBJ2-7; D gene uncertain. Germline loops: CDR1 LGHNA, CDR2 YSLEER. The CDR3 sequence is 15 residues long. Trimming left V 0 bases short and J 3 bases short, with 12 bases between.

This chain links TRBV10-3 with TRBJ1-3; D gene unclear. The CDR3 sequence is 13 residues long. V gave up 9 bases and J gave up 0 bases, with 9 bases separating them. Germline V gene lookup returns CDR1 ENHRY and CDR2 SYGVKD. CDR3 protein: CAIYSGSGNTIYF. Here the CDR3 DNA reads TGTGCCATATACTCAGGCTCTGGAAACACCATATATTTT.

This clone was picked up a small number of times. The J gene is TRBJ1-1, the V gene TRBV25-1; tentatively, D is TRBD1 (5 bases). The CDR3 contains 13 residues. Germline values: CDR1 MGHDK, CDR2 SYGVNS. V was pared by 7 bases and J by 5 bases, with 14 bases between. CDR3 nucleotides: TGTGCCAGCATGGGCAGGGCGGGTACTGAAGCTTTCTTT. It is translated as CASMGRAGTEAFF. The full variable domain, rest sourced from reference TRBV25-1 and TRBJ1-1, is EADIYQTPRYLVIGTGKKITLECSQTMGHDKMYWYQQDPGMELHLIHYSYGVNSTEKGDLSSESTVSRIRTEHFPLTLESARPSHTSQYLCASMGRAGTEAFFGQGTRLTVV.

The gene calls are TRBV28 and TRBJ2-7; D call uncertain. V lost 3 bases and J 3 bases, leaving 12 bases between the germline ends. The germline V gene encodes CDR1 MDHEN and CDR2 SYDVKM. This CDR3 contains 14 residues. As DNA, the CDR3 is TGTGCCAGCAGTTTCCGTAAAGGGTTCTACGAGCAGTACTTC. Translation gives CASSFRKGFYEQYF. Looking up the rest from reference TRBV28 and TRBJ2-7 gives the full variable domain: DVKVTQSSRYLVKRTGEKVFLECVQDMDHENMFWYRQDPGLGLRLIYFSYDVKMKEKGDIPEGYSVSREKKERFSLILESASTNQTSMYLCASSFRKGFYEQYFGPGTRLTVT.

The chain uses TRBV5-1 and TRBJ2-7; D unclear. The CDR3 length is 12 residues. Germline-derived CDR1 and CDR2 are SGHRS and YFSETQ. V gave up 1 base and J gave up 7 bases, with 9 bases separating them. CDR3 DNA: TGCGCCAGCAGCTTGTCACTGAGAGAGCAGTACTTC. Its protein product is CASSLSLREQYF.

The chain carries TRBV30 and TRBJ2-3; the D call may be TRBD1 or TRBD2 (5 bases each). In germline, CDR1 is GTSNPN, CDR2 SVGIG (reference sequence). The CDR3 has 14 amino acids. The V and J ends lost 6 bases and 1 base respectively, with 14 bases between them. CDR3 nucleotide sequence: TGTGCCTGCGCTGGGAGAGGGGGCACAGATACGCAGTATTTT. Amino acids: CACAGRGGTDTQYF.

V and J are TRBV29-1 and TRBJ1-2; D call uncertain. CDR1 is SQVTM and CDR2 is ANQGSEA in the germline V gene. The V and J ends lost 4 bases and 4 bases respectively, with 13 bases between them. This CDR3 contains 13 residues. The CDR3 here is CSVAMSGLYGYTF. CDR3 DNA: TGCAGCGTTGCGATGAGCGGGCTCTATGGCTACACCTTC.

The V call is TRBV7-2, the J call TRBJ1-1; D ambiguous. This CDR3 comprises 14 residues. V gave up 1 base and J gave up 1 base, with 7 bases separating them. Per germline, CDR1 SGHTA and CDR2 FQGNSA. Written as DNA, the CDR3 is TGTGCCAGCAGCTTAGAACAGAAGAACACTGAAGCTTTCTTT. Protein product: CASSLEQKNTEAFF.